Here is one T cell receptor (beta chain) with its context. The antigen is unknown. CDR1 is LGHNA and CDR2 is YSLEER in the germline V gene. The CDR3 extends over 15 amino acids. V gave up 2 bases and J gave up 2 bases, with 12 bases separating them. RNA was isolated and reverse transcribed to cDNA, the sequencing template. Libraries were prepared by immunoSEQ multiplex PCR; TCRdb keeps only in-frame clonotypes and omits some of them. Here the sample spans about 30,000 clones, roughly 60% being singletons. The data belong to a study of CD8+ T cells in alopecia areata. Study-wide points: Sequencing of scalp tissue also captures the resident alphabeta T cells of normal skin. Lesional scalp, notably in alopecia totalis/universalis, had clonality above that of normal scalp.

The clonotype originates from a human donor with alopecia areata. The sample consisted of NKG2D-high CD8+ T cells sorted from blood. V and J are TRBV4-3 and TRBJ2-5; D is unresolved. The CDR3 loop is CASSQLAVRQETQYF. The CDR3 coding sequence is TGCGCCAGCAGCCAATTAGCCGTGAGGCAAGAGACCCAGTACTTC.